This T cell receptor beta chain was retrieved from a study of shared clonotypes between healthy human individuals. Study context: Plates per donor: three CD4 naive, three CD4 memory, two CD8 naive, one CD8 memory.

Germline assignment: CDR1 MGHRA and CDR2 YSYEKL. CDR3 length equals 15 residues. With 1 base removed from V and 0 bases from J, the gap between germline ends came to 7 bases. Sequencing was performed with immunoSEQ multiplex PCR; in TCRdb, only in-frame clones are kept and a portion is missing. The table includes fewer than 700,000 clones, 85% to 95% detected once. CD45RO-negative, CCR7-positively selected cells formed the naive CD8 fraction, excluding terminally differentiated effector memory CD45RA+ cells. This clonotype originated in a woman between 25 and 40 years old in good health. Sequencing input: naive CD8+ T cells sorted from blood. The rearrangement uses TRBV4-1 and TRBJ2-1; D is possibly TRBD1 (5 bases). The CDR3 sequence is CASSQGGRSYNEQFF. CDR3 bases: TGCGCCAGCAGCCAAGGGGGCCGCTCCTACAATGAGCAGTTCTTC.